This T cell receptor beta chain was found in a study of CD8 T cells in ankylosing spondylitis. Germline assignment: CDR1 MDHEN and CDR2 SYDVKM. There are 13 residues in the CDR3. Trimming shortened V by 10 bases and J by 7 bases, and 19 bases separated the two germline ends. TCRdb re-analysed the 5' RACE reads in MiXCR, keeping a single row per CDR3 protein. Here the sample spans some 130,000 distinct CDR3 sequences, about an eighth being singletons. The table lists this clonotype with many counts. The sequenced sample consisted of blood, either unsorted or a sorted T cell fraction (not recorded which). This TCR came from a female donor with ankylosing spondylitis or in good health (not recorded which). The V call is TRBV28, the J call TRBJ1-1; perhaps TRBD1 as D (6 bases). CDR3 protein: CATTISGVGEAFF. Written as DNA, the CDR3 is TGTGCCACCACCATTTCAGGGGTAGGTGAAGCTTTCTTT.